This TCR beta chain originates from a study of blood T cells in healthy people across ages (dated by TCRdb to 2013 to 2016). Notes on the research overall: Template switching captured roughly one uniquely barcoded TCR beta cDNA molecule per two T cells in model experiments. Using the same blood draw, the study looked at two additional independent replicas of 1 million unique cDNA reads for two donors, one aged 18 to 30 and the other aged 80 or older. Using deep sequencing normalized with unique cDNA molecular identifiers, the study measured how TCR beta repertoire diversity changes with age. The donors were split into four age groups: young (average roughly 15 years), middle-aged (39), aged (more than 55) and long-lived (under 85). Points the paper makes about the study in general: As age increased, observed TCR beta diversity per million T cells dropped in a roughly linear way, and a significant reduction was already evident by age 40. Estimates of total diversity from one million sequenced T cells were regarded as lower bounds and underestimates. Because the CMV infection status of the donors was unknown, age-related changes in expanded clonotypes may potentially have been confounded. There was a strong correlation between observed TCR beta diversity and the percentage of naive T cells measured by flow cytometry. Bulk unsorted PBMC profiling prevented conclusive comparison of naive and antigen-experienced compartments. Compared with the aged group, more naive CD4+ T cells, fewer expanded clones and increased TCR diversity were shown by the long-lived group, suggesting age selection.

A note on this clonotype: The target of this receptor is not known. The germline gene is not matched at one end of the junction; a read error may be the cause.

Library creation used 5' RACE. Instrument used: Illumina HiSeq 2500. A second PCR of roughly 7 to 11 cycles was performed with a sample-barcoded 5' primer and a J-beta primer mix. A unique molecular identifier was introduced onto each TCR beta cDNA molecule by a template-switch 5' adaptor carrying 12 random nucleotides. Each sample yielded at least 3 million CDR3-containing paired-end reads. First-strand cDNA synthesis was performed from all RNA using the Mint cDNA synthesis kit, with priming by a TRBC-specific oligonucleotide. After uracil-DNA glycosylase treatment, a first 18-cycle PCR used universal primers M1SS and BC2_uni_R on all cDNA. Turning to the authors' computational methods: For normalization, 1 million high-quality reads, each with a distinct molecular identifier, were randomly selected from each sample. Reads sharing molecular identifiers were discarded rather than binned into consensus sequences. MiTCR, with a Q25 quality threshold and the strictest error-elimination algorithm, was used for CDR3 identification, clonotype clustering and error correction. A nonparametric unseen species model using Euler transformation provided a lower-bound estimate of total TCR beta diversity. TCRdb applied fastp at Q25 and MiXCR to the public reads, then kept only in-frame beta chains. Identical CDR3 proteins give one entry, which carries the most common genes and DNA. TCRdb, not the original authors, processed these V and J calls. This sample comprises around 1,000,000 distinct CDR3 sequences, approximately 26% of them detected only once. The ten largest account for about 0.8% of the sample.

Measured from the cysteine to the phenylalanine, the CDR3 is 14 residues long. Of all the DNA, just the CDR3 is kept, 42 bases in frame from base 1. The donors were 40 or so Caucasian individuals from Russia, aged roughly 6 to 100 years, who were systemically healthy. About 10 milliliters of peripheral blood were drawn from each donor into EDTA-treated Vacutainer tubes. Ficoll-Paque density-gradient centrifugation was used to isolate PBMCs, with at least 7 million per sample. Total RNA, at least 6 micrograms per sample, was extracted from PBMCs with Trizol reagent. For every donor, flow cytometry on a PBMC aliquot measured the percentage of naive CD45RAhigh/CD27high T cells. These data also featured in a second study, about T cells of mothers and their children. According to the second study: Donors were nine systemically healthy Caucasian individuals: three mothers and their six children. cDNA synthesis consumed the entire amount of extracted RNA, loaded at approximately 1.6 ug RNA in each 15 ul reaction. In the second PCR, the M1S primer introduced both the sample barcodes and 2-4 random nucleotides. Over 9.5 million TCR beta CDR3 reads were obtained for each mother, and 2.5 million to 3 million reads were obtained for each child. Thymic selection similarly shapes TCR recombination output in related and unrelated pairs, with minor effect from inherited differences. Normalized repertoire overlap was always found to be slightly, but never significantly, higher in related mother-child pairs than in unrelated mother-child pairs. With a sensitivity of about 100 clones per million clonotypes, no persistent microchimeric T cell clones were detected. In the study, deep NGS was used to compare the TCR beta repertoires of mothers and children, and features distinguishing related mother-child pairs from unrelated individuals were sought. On average, the children were roughly 11 +/- 4 years old, while the mothers were approximately 40 +/- 4 years old. Libraries were sequenced on Illumina HiSeq 2000 with 100+100 nt paired-end reads after adapter ligation with NEBNext reagents. Mother and child libraries were prepared a month apart and sequenced in separate runs to prevent cross-contamination. Between about 500,000 and 2,100,000 distinct TCR beta clonotypes were identified per donor. Naive TCR beta clonotypes were estimated from low-frequency clonotypes matched to each donor's FACS-determined naive share, without sorting.

The receptor's source is a girl aged 2-10 years in good health. Material: blood. This chain is built from TRBV12-3 or TRBV12-4 and TRBJ2-3; the D region possibly corresponds to TRBD2 (5 bases align). The CDR3 corresponds to CASSLAEGTDTRYF. The DNA sequence is as follows: TGTGCCAGCAGTTTGGCTGAGGGCACAGATACGCGGTATTTT.